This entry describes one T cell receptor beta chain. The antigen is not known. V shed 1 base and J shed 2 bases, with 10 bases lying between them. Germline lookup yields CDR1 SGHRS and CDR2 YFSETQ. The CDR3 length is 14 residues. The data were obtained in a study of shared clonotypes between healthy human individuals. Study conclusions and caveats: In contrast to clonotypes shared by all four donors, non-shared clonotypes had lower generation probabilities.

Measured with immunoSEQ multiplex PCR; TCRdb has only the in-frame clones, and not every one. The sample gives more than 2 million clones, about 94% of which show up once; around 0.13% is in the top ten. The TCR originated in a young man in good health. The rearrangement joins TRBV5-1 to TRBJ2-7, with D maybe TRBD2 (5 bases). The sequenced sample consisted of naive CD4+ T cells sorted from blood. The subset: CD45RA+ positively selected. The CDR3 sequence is CASSLSGNPYEQYF. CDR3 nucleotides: TGCGCCAGCAGCTTGAGCGGTAATCCCTACGAGCAGTACTTC. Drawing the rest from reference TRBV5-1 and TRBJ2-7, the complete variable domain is KAGVTQTPRYLIKTRGQQVTLSCSPISGHRSVSWYQQTPGQGLQFLFEYFSETQRNKGNFPGRFSGRQFSNSRSEMNVSTLELGDSALYLCASSLSGNPYEQYFGPGTRLTVT.